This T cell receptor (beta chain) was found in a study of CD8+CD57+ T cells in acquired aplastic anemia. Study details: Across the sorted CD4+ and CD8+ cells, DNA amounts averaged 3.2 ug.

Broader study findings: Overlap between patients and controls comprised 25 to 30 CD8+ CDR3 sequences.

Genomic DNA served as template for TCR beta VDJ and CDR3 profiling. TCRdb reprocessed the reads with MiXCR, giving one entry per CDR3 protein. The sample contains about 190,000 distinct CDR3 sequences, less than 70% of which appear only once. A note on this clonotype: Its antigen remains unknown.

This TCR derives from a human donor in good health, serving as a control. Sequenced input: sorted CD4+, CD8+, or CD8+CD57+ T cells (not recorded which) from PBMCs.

The CDR3 protein is CATSVGGVGSGEQYF. The CDR3 coding sequence is TGTGCCACCAGTGTTGGCGGGGTGGGCTCCGGCGAGCAGTACTTC. The rearrangement joins TRBV24-1 to TRBJ2-7, with D possibly being TRBD2 (6 bases). CDR1 KGHDR and CDR2 SFDVKD come from the germline V gene. This CDR3 spans 15 amino acids. V was cut by 5 bases and J by 6 bases, with 19 bases left in between.